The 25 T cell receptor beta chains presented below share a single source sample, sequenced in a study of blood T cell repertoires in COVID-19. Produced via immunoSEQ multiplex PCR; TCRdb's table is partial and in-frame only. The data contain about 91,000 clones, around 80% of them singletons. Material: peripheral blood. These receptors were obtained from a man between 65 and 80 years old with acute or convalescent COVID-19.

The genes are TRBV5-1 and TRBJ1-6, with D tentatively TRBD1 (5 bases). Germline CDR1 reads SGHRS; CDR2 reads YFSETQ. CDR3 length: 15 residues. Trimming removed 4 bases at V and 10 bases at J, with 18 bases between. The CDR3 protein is CASSTKGTAGSPLHF. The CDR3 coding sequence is TGCGCCAGCAGCACTAAAGGGACCGCGGGGTCACCCCTCCACTTT.

This CDR3 reads CASSPDRRLNQPQHF. CDR3 bases: TGTGCCAGCAGCCCGGACAGGCGACTCAATCAGCCCCAGCATTTT. The rearrangement uses TRBV4-2 and TRBJ1-5; 7 nucleotides align to TRBD1. After removal of 4 bases from V and 3 bases from J, the junction contained 6 bases not matched to a gene. The V gene's germline CDR1 is LGHNA and CDR2 YNFKEQ. This CDR3 spans 15 amino acids.

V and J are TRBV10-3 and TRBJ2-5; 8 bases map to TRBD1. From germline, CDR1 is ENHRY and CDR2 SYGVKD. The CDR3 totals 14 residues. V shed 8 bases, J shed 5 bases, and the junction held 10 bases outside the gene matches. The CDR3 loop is CAIGRTGNFETQYF. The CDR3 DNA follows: TGTGCCATCGGACGGACAGGGAATTTTGAGACCCAGTACTTC.

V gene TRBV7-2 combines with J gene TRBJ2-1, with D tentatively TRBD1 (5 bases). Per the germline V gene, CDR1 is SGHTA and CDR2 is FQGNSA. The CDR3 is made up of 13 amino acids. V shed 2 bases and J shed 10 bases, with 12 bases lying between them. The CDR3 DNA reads TGTGCCAGCAGCTTAACTTTCAGGGCCGAGCAGTTCTTC. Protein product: CASSLTFRAEQFF.

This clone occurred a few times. The CDR3 loop reads CASSEHRVGTDTQYF. The CDR3 nucleotides read TGCGCCAGCAGTGAGCACAGGGTCGGGACAGATACGCAGTATTTT. The V call is TRBV10-2, the J call TRBJ2-3; a possible D gene is TRBD1 (6 bases). The CDR3 extends over 15 amino acids. Germline V gene sequence: CDR1 WSHSY, CDR2 SAAADI. Trimming took 2 bases from V and 3 from J, leaving 12 bases between them.

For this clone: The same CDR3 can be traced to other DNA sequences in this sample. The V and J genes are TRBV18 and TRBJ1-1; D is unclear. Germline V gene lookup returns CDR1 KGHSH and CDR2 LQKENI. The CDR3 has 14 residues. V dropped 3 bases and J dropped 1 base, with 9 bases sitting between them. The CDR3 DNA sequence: TGTGCCAGCTCACCGCAGGAGGGGAACACTGAAGCTTTCTTT. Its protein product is CASSPQEGNTEAFF. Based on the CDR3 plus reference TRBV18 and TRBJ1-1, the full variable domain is NAGVMQNPRHLVRRRGQEARLRCSPMKGHSHVYWYRQLPEEGLKFMVYLQKENIIDESGMPKERFSAEFPKEGPSILRIQQVVRGDSAAYFCASSPQEGNTEAFFGQGTRLTVV.

The DNA of the CDR3 is TGTGCCAGCAGTTTAACGGTAGCGGGTTACGAGCAGTACTTC. Residues: CASSLTVAGYEQYF. This chain links TRBV27 with TRBJ2-7, with 7 bases lining up with TRBD2. Germline V gene lookup returns CDR1 MNHEY and CDR2 SMNVEV (reference sequence). V shed 2 bases, J shed 4 bases, and the junction held 5 bases outside the gene matches. CDR3 length equals 14 residues.

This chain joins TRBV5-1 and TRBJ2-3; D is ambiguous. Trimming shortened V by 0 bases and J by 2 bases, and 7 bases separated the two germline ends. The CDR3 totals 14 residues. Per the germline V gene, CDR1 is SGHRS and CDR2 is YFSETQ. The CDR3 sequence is CASSLDYLTDTQYF. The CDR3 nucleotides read TGCGCCAGCAGCTTGGACTATCTCACAGATACGCAGTATTTT. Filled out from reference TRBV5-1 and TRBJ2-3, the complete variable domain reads KAGVTQTPRYLIKTRGQQVTLSCSPISGHRSVSWYQQTPGQGLQFLFEYFSETQRNKGNFPGRFSGRQFSNSRSEMNVSTLELGDSALYLCASSLDYLTDTQYFGPGTRLTVL.

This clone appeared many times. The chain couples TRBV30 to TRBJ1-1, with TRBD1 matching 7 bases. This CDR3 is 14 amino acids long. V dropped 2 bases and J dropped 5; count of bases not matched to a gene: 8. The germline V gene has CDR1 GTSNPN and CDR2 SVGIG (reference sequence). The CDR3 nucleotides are TGTGCCTGGAGTAAGGCAGGGGGGTGGACTGAAGCTTTCTTT. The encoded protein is CAWSKAGGWTEAFF.

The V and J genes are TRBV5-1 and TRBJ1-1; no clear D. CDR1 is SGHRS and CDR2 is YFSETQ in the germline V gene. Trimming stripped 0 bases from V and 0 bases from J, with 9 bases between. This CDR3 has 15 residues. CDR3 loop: CASSLGHRLNTEAFF. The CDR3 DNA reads TGCGCCAGCAGCTTGGGTCACAGACTGAACACTGAAGCTTTCTTT.

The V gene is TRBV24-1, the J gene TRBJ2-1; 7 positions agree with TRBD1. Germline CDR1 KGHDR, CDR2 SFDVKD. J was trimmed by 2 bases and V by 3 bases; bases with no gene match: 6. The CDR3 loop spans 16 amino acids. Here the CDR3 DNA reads TGTGCCACCAGTGATAGGGGGCCGTTCCCCTACAATGAGCAGTTCTTC. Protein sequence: CATSDRGPFPYNEQFF.

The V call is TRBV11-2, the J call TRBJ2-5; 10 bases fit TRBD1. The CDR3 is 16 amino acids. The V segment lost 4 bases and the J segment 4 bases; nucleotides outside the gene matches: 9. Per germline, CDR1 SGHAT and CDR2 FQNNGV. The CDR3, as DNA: TGTGCCAGCAGCTACCTCGCCGACAGGGGGCGAGAGACCCAGTACTTC. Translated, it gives CASSYLADRGRETQYF.

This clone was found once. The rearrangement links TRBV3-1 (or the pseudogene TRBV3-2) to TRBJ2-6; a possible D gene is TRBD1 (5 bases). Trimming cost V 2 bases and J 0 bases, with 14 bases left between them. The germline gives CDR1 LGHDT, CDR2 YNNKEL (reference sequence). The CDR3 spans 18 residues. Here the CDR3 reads CASSQLSQVPSGANVLTF. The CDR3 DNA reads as TGTGCCAGCAGCCAATTATCACAGGTTCCCTCTGGGGCCAACGTCCTGACTTTC.

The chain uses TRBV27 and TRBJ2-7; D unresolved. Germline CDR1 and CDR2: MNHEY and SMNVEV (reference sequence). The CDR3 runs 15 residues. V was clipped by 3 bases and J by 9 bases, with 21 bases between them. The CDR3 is CASSFKAFPPTRQYF. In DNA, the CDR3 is TGTGCCAGCAGTTTCAAAGCTTTCCCTCCTACGAGGCAGTACTTC.

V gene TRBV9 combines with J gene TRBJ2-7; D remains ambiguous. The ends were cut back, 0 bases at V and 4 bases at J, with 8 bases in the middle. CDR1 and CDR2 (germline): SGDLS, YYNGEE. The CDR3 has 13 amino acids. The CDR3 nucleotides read TGTGCCAGCAGCGTAGGAGAGTTGTACGAGCAGTACTTC. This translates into CASSVGELYEQYF.

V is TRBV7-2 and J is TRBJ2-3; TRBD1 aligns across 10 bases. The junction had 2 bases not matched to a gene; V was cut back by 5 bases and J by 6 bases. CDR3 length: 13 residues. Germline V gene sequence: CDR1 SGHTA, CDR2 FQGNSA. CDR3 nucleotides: TGTGCCAGCAGCGACAGGGGGCGGGATACGCAGTATTTT. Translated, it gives CASSDRGRDTQYF.

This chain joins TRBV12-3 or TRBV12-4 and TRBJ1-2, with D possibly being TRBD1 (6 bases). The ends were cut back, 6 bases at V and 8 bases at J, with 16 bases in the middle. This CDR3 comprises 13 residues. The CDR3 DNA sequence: TGTGCCAGCAGCCGAGGGGGGGCTGAAGGCTACACCTTC. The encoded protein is CASSRGGAEGYTF.

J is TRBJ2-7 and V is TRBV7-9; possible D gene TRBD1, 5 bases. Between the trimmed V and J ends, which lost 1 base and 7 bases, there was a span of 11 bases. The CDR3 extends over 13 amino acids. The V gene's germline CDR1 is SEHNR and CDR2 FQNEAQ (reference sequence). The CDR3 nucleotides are TGTGCCAGCAGCTTAGTAGGGGTGGAGGAGCAGTACTTC. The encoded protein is CASSLVGVEEQYF.

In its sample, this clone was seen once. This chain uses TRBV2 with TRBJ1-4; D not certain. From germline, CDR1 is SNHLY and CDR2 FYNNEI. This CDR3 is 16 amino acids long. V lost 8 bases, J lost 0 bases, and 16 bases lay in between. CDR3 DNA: TGTGCCAGCTTGACTGATCTTGCTGCAACTAATGAAAAACTGTTTTTT. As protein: CASLTDLAATNEKLFF.

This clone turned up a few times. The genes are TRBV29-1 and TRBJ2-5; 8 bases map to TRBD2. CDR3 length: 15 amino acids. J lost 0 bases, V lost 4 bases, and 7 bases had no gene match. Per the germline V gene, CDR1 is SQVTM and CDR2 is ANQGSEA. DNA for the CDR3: TGCAGCGTTGTTTTGCGGGGGGCCAACCAAGAGACCCAGTACTTC. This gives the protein CSVVLRGANQETQYF.

The CDR3: CASSVSGYNEQFF. The CDR3 DNA follows: TGTGCCAGCAGTGTTAGCGGTTACAATGAGCAGTTCTTC. The chain combines TRBV2 with TRBJ2-1; D is possibly TRBD2 (6 bases). The CDR3 has 13 residues. Trimming stripped 4 bases from V and 4 bases from J, with 8 bases between. Germline lookup yields CDR1 SNHLY and CDR2 FYNNEI.

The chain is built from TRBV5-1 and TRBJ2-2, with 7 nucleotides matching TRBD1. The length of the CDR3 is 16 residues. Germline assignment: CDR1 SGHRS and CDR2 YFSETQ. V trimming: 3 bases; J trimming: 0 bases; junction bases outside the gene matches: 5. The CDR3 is CASSSPGQTNTGELFF. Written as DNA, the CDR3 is TGCGCCAGCAGCTCCCCGGGACAGACGAACACCGGGGAGCTGTTTTTT.

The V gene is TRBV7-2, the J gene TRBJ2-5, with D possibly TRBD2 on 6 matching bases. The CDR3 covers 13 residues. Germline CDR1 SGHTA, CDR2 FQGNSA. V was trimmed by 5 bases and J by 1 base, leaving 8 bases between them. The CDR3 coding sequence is TGTGCCAGCAGCCGGGACTTCCAAGAGACCCAGTACTTC. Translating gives CASSRDFQETQYF.

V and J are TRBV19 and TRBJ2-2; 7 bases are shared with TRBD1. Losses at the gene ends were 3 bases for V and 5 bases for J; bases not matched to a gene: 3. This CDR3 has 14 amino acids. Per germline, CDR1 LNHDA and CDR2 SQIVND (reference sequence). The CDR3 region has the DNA TGTGCCAGTAGTATTTTCAGGGGGACCGGGGAGCTGTTTTTT. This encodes CASSIFRGTGELFF. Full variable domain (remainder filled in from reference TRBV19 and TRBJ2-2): DGGITQSPKYLFRKEGQNVTLSCEQNLNHDAMYWYRQDPGQGLRLIYYSQIVNDFQKGDIAEGYSVSREKKESFPLTVTSAQKNPTAFYLCASSIFRGTGELFFGEGSRLTVL.

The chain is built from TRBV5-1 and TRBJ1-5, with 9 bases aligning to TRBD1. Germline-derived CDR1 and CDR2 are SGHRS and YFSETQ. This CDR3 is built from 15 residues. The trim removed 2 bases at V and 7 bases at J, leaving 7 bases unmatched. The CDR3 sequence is CASSLTGGLGQPQHF. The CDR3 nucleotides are TGCGCCAGCAGCTTAACAGGGGGCTTGGGGCAGCCCCAGCATTTT.